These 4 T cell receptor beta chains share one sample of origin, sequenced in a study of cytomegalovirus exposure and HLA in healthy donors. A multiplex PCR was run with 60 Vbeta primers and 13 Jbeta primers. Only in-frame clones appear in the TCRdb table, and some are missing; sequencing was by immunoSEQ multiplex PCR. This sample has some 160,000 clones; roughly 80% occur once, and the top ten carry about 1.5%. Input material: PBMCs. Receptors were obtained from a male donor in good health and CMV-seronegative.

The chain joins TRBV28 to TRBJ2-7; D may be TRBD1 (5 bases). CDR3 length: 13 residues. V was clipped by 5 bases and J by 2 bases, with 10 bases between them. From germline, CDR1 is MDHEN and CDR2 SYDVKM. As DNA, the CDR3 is TGTGCCAGCAGTGTGGCAGGGACCTACGAGCAGTACTTC. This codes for CASSVAGTYEQYF.

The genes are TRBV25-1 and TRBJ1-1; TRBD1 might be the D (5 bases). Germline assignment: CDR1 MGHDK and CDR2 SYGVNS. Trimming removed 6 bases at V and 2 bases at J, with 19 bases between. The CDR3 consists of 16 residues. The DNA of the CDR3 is TGTGCCAGCAGCTTTTCCATGGGGCCATTTAACACTGAAGCTTTCTTT. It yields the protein CASSFSMGPFNTEAFF.

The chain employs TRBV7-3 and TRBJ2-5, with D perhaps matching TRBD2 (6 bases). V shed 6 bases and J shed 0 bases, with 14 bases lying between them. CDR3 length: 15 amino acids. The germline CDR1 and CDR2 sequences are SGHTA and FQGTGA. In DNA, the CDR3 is TGTGCCAGCAGTAGTAGCGGAGGGCACCAAGAGACCCAGTACTTC. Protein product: CASSSSGGHQETQYF.

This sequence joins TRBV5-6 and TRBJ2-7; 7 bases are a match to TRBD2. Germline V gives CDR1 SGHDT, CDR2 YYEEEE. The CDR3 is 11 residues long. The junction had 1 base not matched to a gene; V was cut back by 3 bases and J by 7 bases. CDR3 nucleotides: TGTGCCAGCAGCTGGGAGGGGGAGCAGTACTTC. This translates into CASSWEGEQYF.